This T cell receptor (beta chain) was captured by sequencing in a study of cytomegalovirus exposure and HLA in healthy donors (dated by TCRdb to between 2016 and 2019). Study-wide context: According to a later analysis, the roughly 120 validation repertoires were produced on the same platform as the 680 or so repertoires of the first cohort. The study aimed to test whether signatures of past pathogen exposure could be identified by cataloging public T cell receptors. Along with the approximately 700-subject first cohort, a separate validation cohort of around 110 different subjects was used. The study combined high-throughput TCR immunosequencing, statistical association of individual TCRs with disease status, and machine learning to predict cytomegalovirus infection status.

CDR1 and CDR2 were assigned from the germline V gene (reference sequence) as LNHNV and YYDKDF. Trimmed from V: 5 bases; trimmed from J: 3 bases; junction bases lacking a gene match: 7. From the cysteine up to the phenylalanine, the CDR3 has a length of 15 residues. Just the 45-base CDR3 DNA is kept, in frame starting at base 1. Separate from the approximately 670-subject first cohort, the validation cohort of 120 subjects was the group to which the donors belonged. With respect to this clone: Its binding antigen is unknown. No base qualities exist here, and no much larger clone lies one base off it.

The library relied on the immunoSEQ multiplex PCR assay. Per the authors' processing: A statistical classification framework was built for diagnosing cytomegalovirus status from the catalog of TCR beta chain sequences. TCRdb provides this immuneACCESS table in a form limited to in-frame rearrangements. Some clones are lacking; in checked studies, under half of them reflect an unresolved V gene, and why the rest are absent is not known. V, J and clone size were drawn from that table, and D and trimming were deduced from the DNA. The sample table shows some 170,000 clones, and roughly 89% are seen once. The biggest ten clones account for 1.4% of the sample. General findings and caveats noted by the study authors: Most TCR sequences were seen in very few donors, while some public TCRs were found in many individuals. A later analysis had no HLA typing for the validation cohort, so co-occurrence there was scored across all 130 or so repertoires. The authors suggested that the approach could potentially be generalized to other disease states and immunological phenotypes. The classifier was reported to diagnose cytomegalovirus status with high specificity and sensitivity in both the original and validation cohorts. In vitro tests confirmed that a few of the cytomegalovirus-associated TCR beta chains recognize cytomegalovirus antigens. Of the cluster scores, roughly 95% were above 0 in a later analysis, which found that TCRs clustered in the first cohort also tended to co-occur in the roughly 130 validation repertoires. The study gave a list of about 160 TCR beta chains associated with cytomegalovirus.

Sequenced material: PBMCs. The receptor comes from a woman aged 25 to 39 in good health and CMV-seronegative. This chain joins TRBV15 to TRBJ2-4, and 7 junctional nucleotides match TRBD2. The DNA sequence reads TGTGCCACCAGCCCCTACGCGGGGGACAAAAACATTCAGTACTTC. Its coded protein is CATSPYAGDKNIQYF.